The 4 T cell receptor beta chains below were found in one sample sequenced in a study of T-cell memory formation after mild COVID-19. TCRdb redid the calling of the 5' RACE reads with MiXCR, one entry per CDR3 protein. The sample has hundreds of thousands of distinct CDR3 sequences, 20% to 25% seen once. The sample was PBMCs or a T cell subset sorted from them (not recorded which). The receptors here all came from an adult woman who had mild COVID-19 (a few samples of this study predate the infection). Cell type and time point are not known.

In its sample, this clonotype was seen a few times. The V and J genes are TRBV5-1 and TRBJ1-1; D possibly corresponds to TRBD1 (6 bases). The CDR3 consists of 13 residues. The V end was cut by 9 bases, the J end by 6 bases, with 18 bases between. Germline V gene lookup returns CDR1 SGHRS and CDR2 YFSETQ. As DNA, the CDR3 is TGCGCCACTAAACAGGAGGGGGAGCCTGAAGCTTTCTTT. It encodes CATKQEGEPEAFF.

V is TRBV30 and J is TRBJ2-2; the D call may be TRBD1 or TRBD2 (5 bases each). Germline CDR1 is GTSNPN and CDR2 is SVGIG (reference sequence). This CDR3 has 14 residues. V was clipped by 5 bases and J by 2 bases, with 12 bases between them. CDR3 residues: CAWPGTKNTGELFF. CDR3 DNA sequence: TGTGCCTGGCCCGGGACGAAAAACACCGGGGAGCTGTTTTTT.

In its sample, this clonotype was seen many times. The CDR3 sequence is CASRSQGNTGELFF. Written as DNA, the CDR3 is TGTGCCAGCAGGTCTCAGGGGAACACCGGGGAGCTGTTTTTT. This chain uses TRBV12-3 or TRBV12-4 with TRBJ2-2; maybe TRBD1 (5 bases). CDR3 length: 14 amino acids. Trimming stripped 6 bases from V and 1 base from J, with 9 bases between.

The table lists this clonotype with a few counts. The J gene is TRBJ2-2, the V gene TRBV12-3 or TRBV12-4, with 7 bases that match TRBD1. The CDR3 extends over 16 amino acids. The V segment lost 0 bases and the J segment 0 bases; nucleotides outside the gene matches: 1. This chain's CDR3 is CASSLAGTANTGELFF. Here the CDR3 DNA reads TGTGCCAGCAGTTTAGCGGGGACAGCGAACACCGGGGAGCTGTTTTTT.